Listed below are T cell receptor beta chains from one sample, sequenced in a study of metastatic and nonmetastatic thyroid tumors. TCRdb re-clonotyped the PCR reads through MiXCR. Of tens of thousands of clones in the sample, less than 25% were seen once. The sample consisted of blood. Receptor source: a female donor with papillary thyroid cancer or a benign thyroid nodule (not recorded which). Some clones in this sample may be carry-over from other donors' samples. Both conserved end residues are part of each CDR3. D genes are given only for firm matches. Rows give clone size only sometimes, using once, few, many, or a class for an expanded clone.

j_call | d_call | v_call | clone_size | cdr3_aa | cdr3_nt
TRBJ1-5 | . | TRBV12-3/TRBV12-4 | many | CASSLGHQPQHF | TGTGCCAGCAGTCTCGGACACCAGCCCCAGCATTTT
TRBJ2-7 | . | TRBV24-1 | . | CATSDPGSVRVSYEQYF | TGTGCCACCAGTGATCCGGGATCGGTTAGGGTTTCATACGAGCAGTACTTC
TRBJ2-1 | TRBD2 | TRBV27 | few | CASSPGTSGSVDEQFF | TGTGCCAGCAGTCCAGGGACTAGCGGGAGCGTAGATGAGCAGTTCTTC
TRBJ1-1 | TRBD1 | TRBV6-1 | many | CASSSLTGGNTEAFF | TGTGCCAGCAGTTCGCTGACAGGGGGGAACACTGAAGCTTTCTTT
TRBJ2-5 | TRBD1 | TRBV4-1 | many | CASSRTGGVGETQYF | TGCGCCAGCAGCCGAACAGGGGGCGTGGGGGAGACCCAGTACTTC
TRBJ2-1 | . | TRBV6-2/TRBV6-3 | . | CASSYVPYLNNEQFF | TGTGCCAGCAGTTACGTCCCTTACCTTAACAATGAGCAGTTCTTC
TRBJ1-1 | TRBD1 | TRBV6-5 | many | CASSYLDRGLTEAFF | TGTGCCAGCAGTTACTTGGACAGGGGGTTGACTGAAGCTTTCTTT
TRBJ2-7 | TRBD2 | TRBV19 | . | CASSRLLAGGGYEQYF | TGTGCCAGTAGTAGGCTCCTAGCGGGAGGTGGATACGAGCAGTACTTC
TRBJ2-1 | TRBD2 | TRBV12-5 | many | CASGLGQTSAGDKQFF | TGTGCTAGTGGTCTCGGACAGACTAGCGCGGGAGACAAGCAGTTCTTC
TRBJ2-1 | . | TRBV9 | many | CASSRTLGGAYEQFF | TGTGCCAGCAGCCGAACACTAGGGGGGGCCTATGAGCAGTTCTTC
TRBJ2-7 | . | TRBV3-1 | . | CASSQDLDFYEQYF | TGTGCCAGCAGCCAAGATTTAGATTTCTACGAGCAGTACTTC
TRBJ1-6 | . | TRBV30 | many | CAWRQNPAYNSPLHF | TGTGCCTGGAGGCAAAACCCGGCTTATAATTCACCCCTCCACTTT
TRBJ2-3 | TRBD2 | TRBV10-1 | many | CASSELSTSGTDTQYF | TGCGCCAGCAGTGAGCTTTCGACTAGCGGCACAGATACGCAGTATTTT
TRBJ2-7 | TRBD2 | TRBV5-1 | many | CASSFGGASGRIGYEQYF | TGCGCCAGCAGCTTTGGTGGGGCTAGCGGGAGAATTGGATACGAGCAGTACTTC
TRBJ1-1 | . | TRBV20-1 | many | CSALGVQMNTEAFF | TGCAGTGCTTTGGGGGTCCAAATGAACACTGAAGCTTTCTTT
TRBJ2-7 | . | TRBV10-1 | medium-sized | CASSEGKGSSYEQYF | TGCGCCAGCAGTGAGGGGAAAGGAAGCTCCTACGAGCAGTACTTC
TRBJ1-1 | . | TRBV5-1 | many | CASSLTGVTEAFF | TGCGCCAGCAGCTTGACTGGGGTCACTGAAGCTTTCTTT
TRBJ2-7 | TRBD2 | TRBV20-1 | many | CSTGRGLSWGYEQYF | TGCAGCACGGGGAGGGGTCTATCTTGGGGTTACGAGCAGTACTTC
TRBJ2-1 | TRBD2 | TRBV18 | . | CASSPLGLAGSYNEQFF | TGTGCCAGCTCTCCCCTGGGACTAGCGGGATCCTACAATGAGCAGTTCTTC
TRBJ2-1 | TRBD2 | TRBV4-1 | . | CASSRIEWGLAGKDNEQFF | TGCGCCAGCAGCCGTATCGAATGGGGACTAGCGGGTAAAGACAATGAGCAGTTCTTC
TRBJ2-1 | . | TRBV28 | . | CASISTVVNEQFF | TGTGCCAGCATCTCGACGGTGGTCAATGAGCAGTTCTTC
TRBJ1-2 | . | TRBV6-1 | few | CASSARDRLYGYTF | TGTGCCAGCAGCGCTCGAGACAGGCTCTATGGCTACACCTTC
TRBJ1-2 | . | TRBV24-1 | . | CATSELTGSGYTF | TGTGCCACCAGTGAGCTGACAGGATCGGGCTACACCTTC
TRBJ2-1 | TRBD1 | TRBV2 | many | CASGDRGFNEQFF | TGTGCCAGCGGGGACAGGGGGTTTAATGAGCAGTTCTTC
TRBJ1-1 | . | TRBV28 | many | CASSPPAAAGNTEAFF | TGTGCCAGCAGTCCCCCCGCGGCGGCTGGGAACACTGAAGCTTTCTTT
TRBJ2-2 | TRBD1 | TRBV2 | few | CASTGPGGDSGELFF | TGTGCCAGCACCGGCCCAGGGGGCGACTCTGGGGAGCTGTTTTTT
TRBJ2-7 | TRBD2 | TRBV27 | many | CASKRSGTSPYEQYF | TGTGCCAGCAAACGTTCCGGGACTAGCCCTTACGAGCAGTACTTC
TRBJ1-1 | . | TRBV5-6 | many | CASSLGDTEAFF | TGTGCCAGCAGCTTGGGGGACACTGAAGCTTTCTTT
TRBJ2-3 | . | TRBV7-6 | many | CASSSPVTSSGMGTDTQYF | TGTGCCAGCAGCTCCCCGGTAACTAGTTCCGGCATGGGCACAGATACGCAGTATTTT
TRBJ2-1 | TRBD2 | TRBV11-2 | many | CASSSQGGYSNEQFF | TGTGCCAGCAGCTCTCAGGGAGGGTATTCCAATGAGCAGTTCTTC
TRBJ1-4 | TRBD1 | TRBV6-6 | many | CASSYSGDRSEKLFF | TGTGCCAGCAGTTACTCAGGGGACAGGTCGGAAAAACTGTTTTTT
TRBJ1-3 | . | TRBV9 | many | CASSQAGDKGNTIYF | TGTGCCAGCAGCCAAGCCGGGGATAAGGGAAACACCATATATTTT
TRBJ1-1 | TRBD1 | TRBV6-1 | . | CASIRPQTGCVPEAFF | TGTGCCAGCATTCGACCTCAGACAGGGTGCGTCCCTGAAGCTTTCTTT